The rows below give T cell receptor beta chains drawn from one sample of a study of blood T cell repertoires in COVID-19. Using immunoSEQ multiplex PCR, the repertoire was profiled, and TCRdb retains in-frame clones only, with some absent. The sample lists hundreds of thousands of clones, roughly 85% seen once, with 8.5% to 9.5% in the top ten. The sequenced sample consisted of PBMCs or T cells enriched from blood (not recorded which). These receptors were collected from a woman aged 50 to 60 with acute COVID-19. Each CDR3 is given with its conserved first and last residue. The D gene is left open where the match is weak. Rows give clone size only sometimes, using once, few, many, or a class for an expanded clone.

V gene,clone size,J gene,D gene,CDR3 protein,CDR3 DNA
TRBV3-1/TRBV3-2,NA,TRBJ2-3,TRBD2,CASRPGLAADTQYF,TGTGCCAGCAGACCAGGACTAGCCGCAGATACGCAGTATTTT
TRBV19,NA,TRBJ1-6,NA,CASTGGFHSPLHF,TGTGCCAGTACCGGGGGGTTTCACTCACCCCTCCACTTT
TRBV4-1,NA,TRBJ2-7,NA,CASSQEQGEVSYEQYF,TGCGCCAGCAGCCAAGAACAAGGAGAAGTCTCCTACGAGCAGTACTTC
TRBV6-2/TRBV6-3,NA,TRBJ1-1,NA,CASSPDGDTEAFF,TGTGCCAGCAGCCCGGACGGGGACACTGAAGCTTTCTTT
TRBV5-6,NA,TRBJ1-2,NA,CASSLQHQNYGYTF,TGTGCCAGCAGCTTACAGCACCAAAACTATGGCTACACCTTC
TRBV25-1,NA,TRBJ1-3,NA,CASSDESSGNTIYF,TGTGCCAGCAGTGACGAGAGCTCTGGAAACACCATATATTTT
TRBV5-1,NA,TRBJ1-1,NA,CASSLDLVIQTLNTEAFF,TGCGCCAGCAGCTTGGATCTTGTCATCCAGACTTTGAACACTGAAGCTTTCTTT
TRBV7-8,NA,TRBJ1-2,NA,CASSRGGNGYTF,TGTGCCAGCAGCCGGGGGGGGAATGGCTACACCTTC
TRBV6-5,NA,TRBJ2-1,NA,CASVGVGYAEQFF,TGTGCCAGCGTAGGGGTTGGGTACGCTGAGCAGTTCTTC
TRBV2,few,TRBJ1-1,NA,CASSAGGETEAFF,TGTGCCAGCAGTGCGGGGGGGGAAACTGAAGCTTTCTTT
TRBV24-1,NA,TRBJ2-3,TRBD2,CATSDPPSSGGTDTQYF,TGTGCCACCAGTGATCCCCCATCTAGCGGGGGAACAGATACGCAGTATTTT
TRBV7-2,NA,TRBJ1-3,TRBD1,CASSLVGGGLSGNTIYF,TGTGCCAGCAGCTTAGTTGGAGGGGGCCTCTCTGGAAACACCATATATTTT
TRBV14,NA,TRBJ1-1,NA,CASSEDRNTEAFF,TGTGCCAGCAGCGAAGACAGGAACACTGAAGCTTTCTTT
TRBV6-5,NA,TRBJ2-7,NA,CASSTLGAYEQYF,TGTGCCAGCAGTACCTTGGGCGCCTACGAGCAGTACTTC
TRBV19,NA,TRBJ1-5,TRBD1,CASTAGQGASQPQHF,TGTGCCAGTACCGCGGGACAGGGGGCTAGTCAGCCCCAGCATTTT
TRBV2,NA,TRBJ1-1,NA,CASRPGFNTEAFF,TGTGCCAGCAGGCCGGGATTTAACACTGAAGCTTTCTTT
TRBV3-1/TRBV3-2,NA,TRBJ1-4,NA,CASSHANRDEKLFF,TGTGCCAGCAGCCACGCTAACCGGGATGAAAAACTGTTTTTT
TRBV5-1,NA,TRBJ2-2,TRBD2,CASSPGLAGGPGGELFF,TGCGCCAGCAGCCCGGGACTAGCGGGGGGGCCTGGCGGGGAGCTGTTTTTT
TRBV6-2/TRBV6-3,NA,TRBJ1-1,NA,CASSTVDTEAFF,TGTGCCAGCAGTACAGTGGACACTGAAGCTTTCTTT
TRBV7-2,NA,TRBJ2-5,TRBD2,CASSLGLAGRGETQYF,TGTGCCAGCAGCCTGGGACTAGCGGGGAGGGGAGAGACCCAGTACTTC
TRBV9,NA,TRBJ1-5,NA,CASAKGYGDQPQHF,TGTGCCAGCGCGAAGGGATACGGGGATCAGCCCCAGCATTTT
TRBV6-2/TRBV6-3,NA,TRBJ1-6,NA,CASSYSDNSPLHF,TGTGCCAGCAGTTATTCAGATAATTCACCCCTCCACTTT
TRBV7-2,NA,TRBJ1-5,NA,CASRTGNQPQHF,TGTGCCAGCAGGACGGGGAACCAGCCCCAGCATTTT
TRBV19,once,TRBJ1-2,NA,CASSRTFNYGYTF,TGTGCCAGTAGTAGGACATTTAACTATGGCTACACCTTC
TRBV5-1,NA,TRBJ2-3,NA,CASSLEAGSTDTQYF,TGCGCCAGCAGCTTGGAGGCAGGGAGCACAGATACGCAGTATTTT
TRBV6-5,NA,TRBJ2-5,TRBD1,CASSPGQGWQTQYF,TGTGCCAGCAGCCCAGGACAGGGATGGCAGACCCAGTACTTC
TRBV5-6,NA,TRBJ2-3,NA,CASSQDRTTDTQYF,TGTGCCAGCAGCCAGGACAGAACCACAGATACGCAGTATTTT
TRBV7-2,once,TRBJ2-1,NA,CASSYLVVSAGLNEQFF,TGTGCCAGCAGCTACCTCGTGGTATCAGCGGGCCTCAATGAGCAGTTCTTC
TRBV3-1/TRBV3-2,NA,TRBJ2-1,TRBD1,CASSQVPDRVLNEQFF,TGTGCCAGCAGCCAAGTTCCGGACAGGGTATTAAATGAGCAGTTCTTC
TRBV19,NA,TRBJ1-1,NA,CASSISPQMNTEAFF,TGTGCCAGTAGTATATCCCCCCAGATGAACACTGAAGCTTTCTTT
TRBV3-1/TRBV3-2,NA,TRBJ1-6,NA,CASSQATQKSPLHF,TGTGCCAGCAGCCAAGCCACCCAGAAATCACCCCTCCACTTT
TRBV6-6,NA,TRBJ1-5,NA,CASTTGSGQPQHF,TGTGCCAGCACCACAGGGTCGGGGCAGCCCCAGCATTTT
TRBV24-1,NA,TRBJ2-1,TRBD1,CATSDTRQGKNEQFF,TGTGCCACCAGTGATACCAGACAGGGGAAGAATGAGCAGTTCTTC
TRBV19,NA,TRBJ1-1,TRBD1,CASRIGGYTEAFF,TGTGCCAGTAGAATAGGGGGCTACACTGAAGCTTTCTTT
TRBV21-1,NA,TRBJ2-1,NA,CASSKGRLAYNEQFF,TGTGCCAGCAGCAAGGGGAGACTAGCCTACAATGAGCAGTTCTTC
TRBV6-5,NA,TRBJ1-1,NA,CASSPGFPDSTEAFF,TGTGCCAGCAGCCCCGGATTCCCCGACAGCACTGAAGCTTTCTTT
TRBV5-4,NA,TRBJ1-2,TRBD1,CASSRTGRDGYTF,TGTGCCAGCAGCCGGACAGGGAGGGATGGCTACACCTTC
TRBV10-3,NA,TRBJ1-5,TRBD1,CAIRGGTGRFKPQHF,TGTGCCATCAGGGGGGGGACAGGGAGATTCAAGCCCCAGCATTTT
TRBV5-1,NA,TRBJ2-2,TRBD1,CASSPQLGQGMNTGELFF,TGCGCCAGCAGCCCCCAGTTAGGACAGGGAATGAACACCGGGGAGCTGTTTTTT
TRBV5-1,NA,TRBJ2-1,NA,CASSLAPGVNNEQFF,TGCGCCAGCAGCTTGGCCCCGGGGGTCAACAATGAGCAGTTCTTC
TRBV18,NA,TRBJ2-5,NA,CASSPPNSQETQYF,TGTGCCAGCTCACCACCTAACAGCCAAGAGACCCAGTACTTC
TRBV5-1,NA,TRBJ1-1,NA,CASSLETGGAFF,TGCGCCAGCAGCTTGGAGACTGGAGGAGCTTTCTTT